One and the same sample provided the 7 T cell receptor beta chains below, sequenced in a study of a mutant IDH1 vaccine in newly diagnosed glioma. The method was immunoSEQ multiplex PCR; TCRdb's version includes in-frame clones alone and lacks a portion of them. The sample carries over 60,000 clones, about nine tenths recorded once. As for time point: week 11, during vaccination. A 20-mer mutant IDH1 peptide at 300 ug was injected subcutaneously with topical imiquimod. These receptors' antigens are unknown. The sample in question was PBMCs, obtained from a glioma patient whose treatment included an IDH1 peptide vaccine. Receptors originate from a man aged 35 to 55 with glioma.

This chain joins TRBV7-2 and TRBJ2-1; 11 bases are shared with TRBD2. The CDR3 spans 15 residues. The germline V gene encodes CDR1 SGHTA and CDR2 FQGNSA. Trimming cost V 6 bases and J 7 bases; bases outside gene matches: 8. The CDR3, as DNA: TGTGCCAGCAGTCAGACTAGCGGGAAGGTAAATGAGCAGTTCTTC. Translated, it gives CASSQTSGKVNEQFF. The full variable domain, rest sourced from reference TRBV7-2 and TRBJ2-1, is GAGVSQSPSNKVTEKGKDVELRCDPISGHTALYWYRQSLGQGLEFLIYFQGNSAPDKSGLPSDRFSAERTGGSVSTLTIQRTQQEDSAVYLCASSQTSGKVNEQFFGPGTRLTVL.

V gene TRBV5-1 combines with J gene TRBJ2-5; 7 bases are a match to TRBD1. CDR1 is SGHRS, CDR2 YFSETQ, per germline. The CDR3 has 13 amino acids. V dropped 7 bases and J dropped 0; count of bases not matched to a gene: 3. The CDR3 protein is CASAQGYQETQYF. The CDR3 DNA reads TGCGCCAGCGCACAGGGGTACCAAGAGACCCAGTACTTC.

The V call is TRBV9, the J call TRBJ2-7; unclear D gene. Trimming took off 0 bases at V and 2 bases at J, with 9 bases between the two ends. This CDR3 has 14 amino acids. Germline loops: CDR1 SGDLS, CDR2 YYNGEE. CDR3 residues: CASSVATLTYEQYF. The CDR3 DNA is TGTGCCAGCAGCGTAGCTACCCTCACCTACGAGCAGTACTTC.

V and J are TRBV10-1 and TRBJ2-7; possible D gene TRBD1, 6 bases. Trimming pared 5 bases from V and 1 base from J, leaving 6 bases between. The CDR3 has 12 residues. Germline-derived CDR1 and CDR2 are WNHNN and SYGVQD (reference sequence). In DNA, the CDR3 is TGCGCCAGCAGTACAGGGTCCTACGAGCAGTACTTC. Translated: CASSTGSYEQYF.

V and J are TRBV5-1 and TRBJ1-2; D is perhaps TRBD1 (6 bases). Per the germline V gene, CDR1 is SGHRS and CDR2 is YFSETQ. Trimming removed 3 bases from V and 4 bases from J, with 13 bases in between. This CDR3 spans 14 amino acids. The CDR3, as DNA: TGCGCCAGCAGCTCACCAGGGGCTACCTATGGCTACACCTTC. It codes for CASSSPGATYGYTF. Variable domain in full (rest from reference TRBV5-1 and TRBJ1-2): KAGVTQTPRYLIKTRGQQVTLSCSPISGHRSVSWYQQTPGQGLQFLFEYFSETQRNKGNFPGRFSGRQFSNSRSEMNVSTLELGDSALYLCASSSPGATYGYTFGSGTRLTVV.

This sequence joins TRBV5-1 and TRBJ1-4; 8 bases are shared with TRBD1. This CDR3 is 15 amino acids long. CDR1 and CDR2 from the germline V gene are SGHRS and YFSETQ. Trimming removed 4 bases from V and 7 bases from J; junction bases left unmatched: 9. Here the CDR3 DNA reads TGCGCCAGCAGCAGGTACACAGGGGGAGGTGAAAAACTGTTTTTT. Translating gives CASSRYTGGGEKLFF.

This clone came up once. The CDR3 reads CASSAEGNNQPQHF. The CDR3 DNA is TGTGCCAGCAGTGCAGAGGGGAACAATCAGCCCCAGCATTTT. This chain links TRBV2 with TRBJ1-5; tentatively, D is TRBD1 (5 bases). The V gene lost 4 bases and the J gene lost 3 bases, with 10 bases spanning the gap. The CDR3 loop spans 14 amino acids. Germline V gene lookup returns CDR1 SNHLY and CDR2 FYNNEI.